This T cell receptor beta chain was sequenced for a study of beta chain features in type 1 diabetes. Trimming pared 3 bases from V and 2 bases from J, leaving 17 bases between. The CDR3 sequence is 16 residues long. The germline V gene encodes CDR1 SGHRS and CDR2 YFSETQ. The investigators reverse transcribed all of the isolated RNA, so they sequenced expressed TCRB transcripts. Some clones are missing from TCRdb's copy, which holds only in-frame ones; the method was immunoSEQ multiplex PCR. The table includes 200,000 to 250,000 clones, 13% to 15% detected once. The authors took one heparinised blood draw, averaging approximately 120 mL, from each donor. Regarding this clone: Its antigen remains unidentified.

Study findings and constraints: In patients and controls equally, PCR might favor templates that are shorter. Patients showed naive, central memory and Treg TCRB repertoires that appeared more similar than those of healthy donors.

The sequenced sample was naive CD4+ T cells from blood. This receptor was taken from a woman aged 40 to 49 in good health. This sequence joins TRBV5-1 and TRBJ2-5; D unresolved. The CDR3 loop is CASSYPTVGIQETQYF. The CDR3 nucleotides read TGCGCCAGCAGCTATCCTACGGTGGGCATTCAAGAGACCCAGTACTTC.